The 13 T cell receptor beta chains below all came from one sample that was sequenced in a study of cytomegalovirus exposure and HLA in healthy donors. Both 60 Vbeta primers and 13 Jbeta primers went into the PCR. Measured with immunoSEQ multiplex PCR; TCRdb has only the in-frame clones, and not every one. Among fewer than 200,000 clones listed, about 80% were seen once. The specimen was PBMCs. These receptors were taken from a man aged 25-45 years in good health and CMV-seronegative.

This sequence joins TRBV6-5 and TRBJ1-2; 10 nucleotides align to TRBD1. The CDR3 extends over 15 amino acids. Germline V lookup: CDR1 MNHEY, CDR2 SVGAGI. The ends lost 7 bases at V and 4 bases at J; junction bases unmatched: 9. The CDR3 region is CASNTPGQGFYGYTF. The DNA of the CDR3 is TGTGCCAGCAACACGCCGGGACAGGGGTTCTATGGCTACACCTTC.

The chain uses TRBV29-1 and TRBJ1-1; maybe TRBD1 (5 bases). Germline-derived CDR1 and CDR2 are SQVTM and ANQGSEA. Trimming cost V 0 bases and J 4 bases, with 12 bases left between them. CDR3 length: 14 amino acids. CDR3 in amino acids: CSVEDTWGGTEAFF. CDR3 DNA: TGCAGCGTTGAAGATACTTGGGGGGGCACTGAAGCTTTCTTT.

The chain joins TRBV6-1 to TRBJ1-5; 12 nucleotides match TRBD1. The CDR3 consists of 14 residues. Germline-derived CDR1 and CDR2 are MNHNS and SASEGT. V was clipped by 11 bases and J by 6 bases; unmatched bases: 8. This CDR3 reads CAACRDRGPQPQHF. The CDR3 DNA follows: TGTGCCGCATGCCGGGACAGGGGGCCTCAGCCCCAGCATTTT.

The chain joins TRBV9 to TRBJ2-2; tentatively, D is TRBD2 (5 bases). Germline V gene sequence: CDR1 SGDLS, CDR2 YYNGEE. The CDR3 loop spans 16 amino acids. Deletions cut 0 bases from V and 6 bases from J, with 15 bases between. The CDR3 coding sequence is TGTGCCAGCAGCGTAGGATGGCTAGCTAATCCCGGGGAGCTGTTTTTT. Its translation: CASSVGWLANPGELFF.

The V gene is TRBV6-6, the J gene TRBJ1-1; D gene ambiguous. Germline V CDR1 and CDR2: MNHNY, SVGAGI (reference sequence). The CDR3 covers 13 residues. Trimming took off 10 bases at V and 1 base at J, with 13 bases between the two ends. CDR3 loop: CATSGIPNTEAFF. CDR3 coding DNA: TGTGCCACCTCGGGGATACCGAACACTGAAGCTTTCTTT.

The chain combines TRBV19 with TRBJ2-5; D is possibly TRBD1 (6 bases). From germline, CDR1 is LNHDA and CDR2 SQIVND (reference sequence). This CDR3 has 14 amino acids. V was cut by 4 bases and J by 5 bases, with 14 bases left in between. The CDR3 nucleotides read TGTGCCAGTAGTAGAGGGCAGGGGTGGGAGACCCAGTACTTC. Protein: CASSRGQGWETQYF.

The gene calls are TRBV4-1 and TRBJ1-1; D is uncertain. Between the trimmed V and J ends, which lost 1 base and 6 bases, there was a span of 15 bases. Germline CDR1 MGHRA, CDR2 YSYEKL. The CDR3 spans 15 residues. CDR3 protein: CASSQVAPGLAEAFF. Written as DNA, the CDR3 is TGCGCCAGCAGCCAAGTCGCTCCAGGTTTGGCTGAAGCTTTCTTT.

CDR3 protein: CASTSPGGINEKLFF. The DNA of the CDR3 is TGTGCCAGCACTTCCCCCGGGGGGATTAATGAAAAACTGTTTTTT. This chain uses TRBV7-2 with TRBJ1-4, with D possibly being TRBD1 (5 bases). Trimming cost V 7 bases and J 4 bases, with 16 bases left between them. Germline V gene sequence: CDR1 SGHTA, CDR2 FQGNSA. The CDR3 totals 15 residues.

The V gene is TRBV19, the J gene TRBJ1-6, with 9 nucleotides matching TRBD1. The ends lost 7 bases at V and 10 bases at J; junction bases unmatched: 2. The CDR3 totals 12 residues. Germline CDR1 reads LNHDA; CDR2 reads SQIVND (reference sequence). The CDR3: CASNTGGSPLHF. The CDR3 DNA is TGTGCCAGTAACACAGGGGGCTCACCCCTCCACTTT.

V gene TRBV5-1 combines with J gene TRBJ1-2, with TRBD1 matching 7 bases. The V segment lost 0 bases and the J segment 2 bases; nucleotides outside the gene matches: 10. The CDR3 runs to 17 residues. From germline, CDR1 is SGHRS and CDR2 YFSETQ. As DNA, the CDR3 is TGCGCCAGCAGCTTGGAGAGACAGGGACGGAAAAACTATGGCTACACCTTC. This sequence encodes CASSLERQGRKNYGYTF.

The V call is TRBV7-9, the J call TRBJ1-4; no firm D call. The CDR3 runs 17 residues. From germline, CDR1 is SEHNR and CDR2 FQNEAQ (reference sequence). Trimming removed 6 bases at V and 6 bases at J, with 23 bases between. The CDR3 DNA sequence: TGTGCCAGCAGTCTGAGGCGTGTAACCCAACGAGATGAAAAACTGTTTTTT. Amino acid sequence: CASSLRRVTQRDEKLFF.

The chain has TRBV13 and TRBJ2-3, with 10 bases fitting TRBD2. This CDR3 is 13 amino acids long. Trimming removed 5 bases from V and 6 bases from J; junction bases left unmatched: 2. Germline loops: CDR1 PRHDT, CDR2 FYEKMQ (reference sequence). The CDR3 loop reads CASSPGLADTQYF. The CDR3 region has the DNA TGTGCCAGCAGCCCGGGACTAGCGGATACGCAGTATTTT.

This rearrangement joins TRBV7-2 to TRBJ2-1, with a tentative D call TRBD2 (5 bases). This CDR3 comprises 16 residues. V shed 0 bases and J shed 0 bases, with 9 bases lying between them. Germline lookup yields CDR1 SGHTA and CDR2 FQGNSA. CDR3 amino acids: CASSLADSFSYNEQFF. DNA for the CDR3: TGTGCCAGCAGCTTAGCGGACTCGTTCTCCTACAATGAGCAGTTCTTC.